This T cell receptor beta chain was retrieved from a study of blood T cell repertoires in COVID-19. Across the study: PBMCs, B-cell-depleted T cells, or T cells were the source of the cDNA or gDNA that made up the material.

Germline V gene data show CDR1 as MGHRA and CDR2 as YSYEKL. The CDR3 length is 13 residues. V lost 9 bases and J lost 2; bases outside the gene matches: 5. This clone was detected ten times or more. As processed by the authors: Counts of nucleated cells, estimated from reference gene primer amplification, were obtained. Profiled with immunoSEQ multiplex PCR; TCRdb holds only in-frame clones, not every one. V, J and clone size are those of that table, while D and trimming were read from the DNA. The sample yields about 210,000 clones, 89% seen once. The TCR originated in a woman between 40 and 55 years old with acute or convalescent COVID-19. The sequenced sample was peripheral blood. The chain is built from TRBV4-1 and TRBJ2-5; 8 nucleotides agree with TRBD2. The CDR3 loop is CASAGGFQETQYF. CDR3 DNA: TGCGCCAGTGCGGGGGGCTTTCAAGAGACCCAGTACTTC.